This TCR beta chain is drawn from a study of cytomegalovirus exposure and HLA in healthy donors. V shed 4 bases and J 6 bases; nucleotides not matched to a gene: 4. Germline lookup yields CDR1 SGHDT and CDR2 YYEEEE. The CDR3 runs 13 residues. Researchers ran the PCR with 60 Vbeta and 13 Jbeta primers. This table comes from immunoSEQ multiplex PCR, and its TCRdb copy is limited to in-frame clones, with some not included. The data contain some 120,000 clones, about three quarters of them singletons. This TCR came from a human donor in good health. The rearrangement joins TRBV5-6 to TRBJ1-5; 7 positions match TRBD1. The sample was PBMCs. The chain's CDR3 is CASSVTGTQPQHF. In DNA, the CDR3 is TGTGCCAGCAGCGTGACAGGGACTCAGCCCCAGCATTTT.